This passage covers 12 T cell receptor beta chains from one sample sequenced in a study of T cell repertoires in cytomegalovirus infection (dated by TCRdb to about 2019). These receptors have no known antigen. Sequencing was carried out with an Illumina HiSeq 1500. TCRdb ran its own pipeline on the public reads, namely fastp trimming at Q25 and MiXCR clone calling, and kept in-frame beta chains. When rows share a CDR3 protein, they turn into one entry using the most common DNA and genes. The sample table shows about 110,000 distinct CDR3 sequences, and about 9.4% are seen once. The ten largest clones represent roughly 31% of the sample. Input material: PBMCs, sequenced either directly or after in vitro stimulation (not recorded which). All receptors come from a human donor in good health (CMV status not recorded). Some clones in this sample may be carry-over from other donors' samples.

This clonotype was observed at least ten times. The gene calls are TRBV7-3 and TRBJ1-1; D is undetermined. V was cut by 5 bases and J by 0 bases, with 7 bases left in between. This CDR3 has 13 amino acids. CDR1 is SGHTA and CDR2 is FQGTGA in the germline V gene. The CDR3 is CASSPSMNTEAFF. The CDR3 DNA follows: TGTGCCAGCAGCCCCTCAATGAACACTGAAGCTTTCTTT.

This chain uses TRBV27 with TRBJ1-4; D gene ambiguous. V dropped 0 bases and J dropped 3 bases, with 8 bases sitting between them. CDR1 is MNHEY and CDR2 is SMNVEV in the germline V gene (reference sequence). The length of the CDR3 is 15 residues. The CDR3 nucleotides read TGTGCCAGCAGTTTATCGCGGGGAGCTAATGAAAAACTGTTTTTT. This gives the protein CASSLSRGANEKLFF.

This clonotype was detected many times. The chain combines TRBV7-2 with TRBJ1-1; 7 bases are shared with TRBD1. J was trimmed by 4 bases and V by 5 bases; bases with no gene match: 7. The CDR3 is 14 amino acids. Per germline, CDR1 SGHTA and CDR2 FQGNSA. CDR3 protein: CASSRRRQGTEAFF. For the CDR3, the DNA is TGTGCCAGCAGCCGCCGACGACAGGGCACTGAAGCTTTCTTT.

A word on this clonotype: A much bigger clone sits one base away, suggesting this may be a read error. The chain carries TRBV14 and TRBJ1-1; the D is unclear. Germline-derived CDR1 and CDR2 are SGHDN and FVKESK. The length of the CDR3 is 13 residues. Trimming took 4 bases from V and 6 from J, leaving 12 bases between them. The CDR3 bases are TGTGCCAGCAGCCCAGAGAATAGGGCTGAAGCTTTCTTT. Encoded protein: CASSPENRAEAFF.

The DNA for the CDR3 is TGTGCCAGCAGTTACCGGGGTCTACCCTACGAGCAGTACGTC. Translating it yields CASSYRGLPYEQYV. The chain combines TRBV6-6 with TRBJ2-7; D is perhaps TRBD2 (5 bases). Germline V gives CDR1 MNHNY, CDR2 SVGAGI (reference sequence). This CDR3 has 14 amino acids. V lost 2 bases to trimming and J lost 2 bases, with 10 bases between them.

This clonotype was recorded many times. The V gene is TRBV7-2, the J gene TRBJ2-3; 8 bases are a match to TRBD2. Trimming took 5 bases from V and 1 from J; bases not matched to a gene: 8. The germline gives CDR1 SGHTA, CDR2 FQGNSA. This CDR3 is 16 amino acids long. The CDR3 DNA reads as TGTGCCAGCAGCCGCTTTGGGCGGGAGGGCACAGATACGCAGTATTTT. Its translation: CASSRFGREGTDTQYF.

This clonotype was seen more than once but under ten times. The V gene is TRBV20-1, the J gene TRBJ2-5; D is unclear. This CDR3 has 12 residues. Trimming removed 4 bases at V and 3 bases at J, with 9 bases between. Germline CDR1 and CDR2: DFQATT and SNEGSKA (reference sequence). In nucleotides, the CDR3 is TGCAGTGCTAACGGGTTGGAAGAGACCCAGTACTTC. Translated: CSANGLEETQYF.

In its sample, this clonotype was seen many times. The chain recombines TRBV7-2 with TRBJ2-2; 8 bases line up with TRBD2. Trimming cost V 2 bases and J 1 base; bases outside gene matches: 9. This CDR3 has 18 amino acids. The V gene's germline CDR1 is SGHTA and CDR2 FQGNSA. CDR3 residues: CASSLRSVAGGNTGELFF. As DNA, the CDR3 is TGTGCCAGCAGCTTAAGATCTGTGGCGGGAGGGAACACCGGGGAGCTGTTTTTT.

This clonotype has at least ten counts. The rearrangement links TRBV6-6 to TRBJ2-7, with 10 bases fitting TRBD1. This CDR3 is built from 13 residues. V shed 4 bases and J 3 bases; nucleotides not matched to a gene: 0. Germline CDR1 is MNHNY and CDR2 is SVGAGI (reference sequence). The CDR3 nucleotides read TGTGCCAGCAGTTGGACAGGGGGCTACGAGCAGTACTTC. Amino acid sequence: CASSWTGGYEQYF.

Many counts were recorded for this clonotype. This CDR3 is CASSPRDYGYTF. The CDR3 DNA is TGTGCCAGCAGTCCGAGGGACTATGGCTACACCTTC. The chain has TRBV28 and TRBJ1-2, with no clear D. CDR1 and CDR2 (germline): MDHEN, SYDVKM. The CDR3 contains 12 residues. V dropped 5 bases and J dropped 3 bases, with 7 bases sitting between them.

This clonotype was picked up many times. CDR3 nucleotides: TGTGCCAGCAGTTACTCACAGGGGATCGGGAACACTGAAGCTTTCTTT. Protein product: CASSYSQGIGNTEAFF. The chain employs TRBV6-6 and TRBJ1-1; 7 bases are a match to TRBD1. Germline lookup yields CDR1 MNHNY and CDR2 SVGAGI (reference sequence). With V trimmed by 0 bases and J by 1 base, 5 bases remained unmatched. The CDR3 extends over 16 amino acids.

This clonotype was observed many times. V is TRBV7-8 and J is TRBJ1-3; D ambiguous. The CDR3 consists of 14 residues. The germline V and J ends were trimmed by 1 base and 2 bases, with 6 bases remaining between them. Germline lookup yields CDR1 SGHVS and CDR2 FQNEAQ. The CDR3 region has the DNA TGTGCCAGCAGCTTAGGGACGGCTGGAAACACCATATATTTT. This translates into CASSLGTAGNTIYF.